A selection of T cell receptor beta chains follows, all from one sample in a study of shared clonotypes between healthy human individuals. Assay used: immunoSEQ multiplex PCR; TCRdb lists only in-frame clones, some missing. The repertoire holds about 2.4 million clones, with 80% to 95% as singletons. The sequenced sample was naive CD4+ T cells from PBMCs. The receptors were sampled from a man between 18 and 29 years old in good health. Some clones in this sample may be carry-over from other donors' samples. Each CDR3 is given with its conserved first and last residue. Fields, in order: V gene, J gene, D gene, clone size, CDR3 protein, CDR3 DNA. A D gene is named only where the DNA matches it firmly. Clone size is shown for a subset of rows, as once, few, many or a class of expanded clone.

V gene: TRBV28
J gene: TRBJ2-1
D gene: -
clone size: -
CDR3 protein: CASSLSHSDEQFF
CDR3 DNA: TGTGCCAGCAGTTTGTCCCACAGCGATGAGCAGTTCTTC

V gene: TRBV9
J gene: TRBJ2-2
D gene: -
clone size: -
CDR3 protein: CASSVGGANTGELFF
CDR3 DNA: TGTGCCAGCAGCGTCGGGGGCGCGAACACCGGGGAGCTGTTTTTT

V gene: TRBV5-6
J gene: TRBJ1-2
D gene: TRBD1
clone size: -
CDR3 protein: CASSLPGQGVYTF
CDR3 DNA: TGTGCCAGCAGCTTGCCGGGACAGGGGGTTTACACCTTC

V gene: TRBV7-9
J gene: TRBJ2-7
D gene: TRBD2
clone size: -
CDR3 protein: CASSPGLAGDSYEQYF
CDR3 DNA: TGTGCCAGCAGCCCAGGACTAGCGGGAGACTCCTACGAGCAGTACTTC

V gene: TRBV12-5
J gene: TRBJ2-1
D gene: -
clone size: -
CDR3 protein: CASGLVLGGSSYEQFF
CDR3 DNA: TGTGCTAGTGGTTTGGTACTTGGCGGGTCCTCGTATGAGCAGTTCTTC

V gene: TRBV28
J gene: TRBJ2-3
D gene: TRBD2
clone size: once
CDR3 protein: CASSDTSGGTDTQYF
CDR3 DNA: TGTGCCAGCAGCGATACTAGCGGGGGCACAGATACGCAGTATTTT

V gene: TRBV6-5
J gene: TRBJ1-1
D gene: TRBD1
clone size: -
CDR3 protein: CASSSPSGGNTEAFF
CDR3 DNA: TGTGCCAGCAGTTCCCCCTCAGGGGGTAACACTGAAGCTTTCTTT

V gene: TRBV1
J gene: TRBJ2-4
D gene: -
clone size: -
CDR3 protein: CTSSLTAGVSAKNIQYF
CDR3 DNA: TGCACCAGCAGCCTAACAGCGGGAGTGTCGGCCAAAAACATTCAGTACTTC

V gene: TRBV5-1
J gene: TRBJ2-1
D gene: -
clone size: -
CDR3 protein: CASSLSAGGTEQFF
CDR3 DNA: TGCGCCAGCAGCCTTTCTGCTGGGGGAACTGAGCAGTTCTTC

V gene: TRBV9
J gene: TRBJ2-3
D gene: TRBD2
clone size: -
CDR3 protein: CASSVGELAGMVTDTQYF
CDR3 DNA: TGTGCCAGCAGCGTAGGAGAACTAGCGGGAATGGTCACAGATACGCAGTATTTT

V gene: TRBV6-1
J gene: TRBJ2-1
D gene: TRBD1
clone size: -
CDR3 protein: CASSRTGGNEQFF
CDR3 DNA: TGTGCCAGCAGTAGAACAGGGGGCAATGAGCAGTTCTTC

V gene: TRBV11-2
J gene: TRBJ1-3
D gene: -
clone size: -
CDR3 protein: CASSLGGNSGNTIYF
CDR3 DNA: TGTGCCAGCAGCTTAGGGGGCAACTCTGGAAACACCATATATTTT

V gene: TRBV6-1
J gene: TRBJ1-1
D gene: -
clone size: -
CDR3 protein: CASRRLPQEYTEAFF
CDR3 DNA: TGTGCCAGCAGACGACTACCGCAAGAATACACTGAAGCTTTCTTT

V gene: TRBV14
J gene: TRBJ2-7
D gene: -
clone size: -
CDR3 protein: CASSQALERYRVYEQYF
CDR3 DNA: TGTGCCAGCAGCCAAGCCCTAGAGAGGTACAGGGTTTACGAGCAGTACTTC

V gene: TRBV10-3
J gene: TRBJ2-3
D gene: TRBD2
clone size: -
CDR3 protein: CAISWTSGRLGTDTQYF
CDR3 DNA: TGTGCCATCAGCTGGACTAGCGGGAGGTTGGGCACAGATACGCAGTATTTT